This T cell receptor (beta chain) derives from a study of cytomegalovirus exposure and HLA in healthy donors. PCR used 60 Vbeta primers and 13 Jbeta primers. TCRdb's table, derived via immunoSEQ multiplex PCR, lists solely in-frame clones and lacks some. The sample records 200,000 to 250,000 clones, 70% being singletons. This clone turned up a few times. The sample consisted of PBMCs. The clonotype comes from a man aged 40-49 years in good health and CMV-seropositive.

This CDR3 reads CASSLEDSSYEQYF. DNA for the CDR3: TGCGCCAGCAGCTTGGAGGACAGCTCCTACGAGCAGTACTTC. The chain carries TRBV5-1 and TRBJ2-7; D is perhaps TRBD1 (6 bases). CDR3 size: 14 residues. Germline V gene lookup returns CDR1 SGHRS and CDR2 YFSETQ. V shed 0 bases and J shed 0 bases, with 7 bases lying between them.